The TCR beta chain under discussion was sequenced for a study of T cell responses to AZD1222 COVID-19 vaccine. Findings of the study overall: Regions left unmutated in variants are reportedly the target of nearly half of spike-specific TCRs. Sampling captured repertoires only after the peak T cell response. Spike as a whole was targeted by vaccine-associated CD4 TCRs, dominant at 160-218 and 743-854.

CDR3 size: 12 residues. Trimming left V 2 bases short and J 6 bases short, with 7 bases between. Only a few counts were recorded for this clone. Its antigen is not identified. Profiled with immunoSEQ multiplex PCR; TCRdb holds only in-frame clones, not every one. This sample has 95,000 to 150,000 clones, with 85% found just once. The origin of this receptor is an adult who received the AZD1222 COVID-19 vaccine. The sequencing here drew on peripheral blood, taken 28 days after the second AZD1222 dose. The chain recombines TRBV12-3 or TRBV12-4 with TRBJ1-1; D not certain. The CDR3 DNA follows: TGTGCCAGCAGTTTAACCTGGGCTGAAGCTTTCTTT. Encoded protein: CASSLTWAEAFF.